A selection of T cell receptor beta chains follows, all from one sample in a study of cytomegalovirus exposure and HLA in healthy donors. TCRdb keeps only in-frame clones here, not all; method: immunoSEQ multiplex PCR. This table has about 130,000 clones, roughly four fifths appearing once. The specimen sequenced was PBMCs. The receptors originated from a boy between 10 and 17 years old in good health and CMV-seronegative. Both conserved end residues are part of each CDR3. Each record gives: V gene, D gene, CDR3 length, J gene, clone size, CDR3 DNA, CDR3 protein. D genes are given only for firm matches. Clone size is shown for a subset of rows, as once, few, many or a class of expanded clone.

V gene: TRBV5-4; D gene: TRBD2; CDR3 length: 15; J gene: TRBJ2-7; clone size: .; CDR3 DNA: TGTGCCAGCAGCCGGGGACTAGCGGTCTCCTACGAGCAGTACTTC; CDR3 protein: CASSRGLAVSYEQYF
V gene: TRBV9; D gene: .; CDR3 length: 16; J gene: TRBJ2-7; clone size: .; CDR3 DNA: TGTGCCAGCAGCGTAGATTATAGGGGGGGTCCCTACGAGCAGTACTTC; CDR3 protein: CASSVDYRGGPYEQYF
V gene: TRBV4-1; D gene: .; CDR3 length: 16; J gene: TRBJ2-7; clone size: .; CDR3 DNA: TGCGCCAGCAGCCAAGATCCCAGCGGGTATACCTACGAGCAGTACTTC; CDR3 protein: CASSQDPSGYTYEQYF
V gene: TRBV5-1; D gene: TRBD2; CDR3 length: 15; J gene: TRBJ2-1; clone size: .; CDR3 DNA: TGCGCCAGCAGCTTGGGGCTAGCGGAGGGAAATGAGCAGTTCTTC; CDR3 protein: CASSLGLAEGNEQFF
V gene: TRBV10-3; D gene: .; CDR3 length: 17; J gene: TRBJ2-6; clone size: .; CDR3 DNA: TGTGCCATCAGTGTATCACAGGGAGGGTCCGGGGCCAACGTCCTGACTTTC; CDR3 protein: CAISVSQGGSGANVLTF
V gene: TRBV14; D gene: TRBD2; CDR3 length: 14; J gene: TRBJ2-1; clone size: .; CDR3 DNA: TGTGCCAGCAGCCAAGAGGTAGCGGGGGGACCCTGGTTCTTC; CDR3 protein: CASSQEVAGGPWFF
V gene: TRBV7-2; D gene: .; CDR3 length: 14; J gene: TRBJ1-1; clone size: .; CDR3 DNA: TGTGCCAGCGCACCGGGACAACCGAACACTGAAGCTTTCTTT; CDR3 protein: CASAPGQPNTEAFF
V gene: TRBV4-2; D gene: TRBD2; CDR3 length: 18; J gene: TRBJ2-3; clone size: .; CDR3 DNA: TGTGCCAGCAGCCAAGACCCTTCGACTAGCGGGACTACAGATACGCAGTATTTT; CDR3 protein: CASSQDPSTSGTTDTQYF
V gene: TRBV6-5; D gene: TRBD2; CDR3 length: 14; J gene: TRBJ2-7; clone size: once; CDR3 DNA: TGTGCCAGCAACCGACTAGCGGGAGTGAATGAGCAGTACTTC; CDR3 protein: CASNRLAGVNEQYF
V gene: TRBV7-2; D gene: .; CDR3 length: 14; J gene: TRBJ2-2; clone size: once; CDR3 DNA: TGTGCCAGCAGCTCCGGACTACCCAGGGGGGAGCTGTTTTTT; CDR3 protein: CASSSGLPRGELFF
V gene: TRBV15; D gene: .; CDR3 length: 14; J gene: TRBJ2-7; clone size: .; CDR3 DNA: TGTGCCACCAGCGCGGACTTGGGTTCCTACGAGCAGTACTTC; CDR3 protein: CATSADLGSYEQYF
V gene: TRBV5-1; D gene: TRBD2; CDR3 length: 19; J gene: TRBJ2-1; clone size: .; CDR3 DNA: TGCGCCAGCAGCTGGAGAGGGACTAGCGGGTCTCAAACCCACAATGAGCAGTTCTTC; CDR3 protein: CASSWRGTSGSQTHNEQFF
V gene: TRBV18; D gene: .; CDR3 length: 14; J gene: TRBJ1-1; clone size: .; CDR3 DNA: TGTGCCAGCTCACCTACACGGGAGAACACTGAAGCTTTCTTT; CDR3 protein: CASSPTRENTEAFF
V gene: TRBV5-1; D gene: .; CDR3 length: 14; J gene: TRBJ2-7; clone size: .; CDR3 DNA: TGCGCCAGCAGCTTGGTTACTAACCCCTACGAGCAGTACTTC; CDR3 protein: CASSLVTNPYEQYF
V gene: TRBV2; D gene: .; CDR3 length: 14; J gene: TRBJ2-7; clone size: .; CDR3 DNA: TGTGCCAGCAGGGGGGGTTCGTTAGGCCACGAGCAGTACTTC; CDR3 protein: CASRGGSLGHEQYF
V gene: TRBV5-1; D gene: TRBD1; CDR3 length: 13; J gene: TRBJ1-1; clone size: .; CDR3 DNA: TGCGCCAGCAAGGACAGGGGCAACACTGAAGCTTTCTTT; CDR3 protein: CASKDRGNTEAFF
V gene: TRBV2; D gene: .; CDR3 length: 13; J gene: TRBJ2-3; clone size: .; CDR3 DNA: TGTGCCAGCAGTCGCCGGGAGTTGGATACGCAGTATTTT; CDR3 protein: CASSRRELDTQYF
V gene: TRBV5-6; D gene: TRBD1; CDR3 length: 18; J gene: TRBJ2-6; clone size: few; CDR3 DNA: TGTGCCAGCAGCCCATACCTCCGGGACAGCTCTGGGGCCAACGTCCTGACTTTC; CDR3 protein: CASSPYLRDSSGANVLTF
V gene: TRBV5-5; D gene: .; CDR3 length: 13; J gene: TRBJ2-2; clone size: few; CDR3 DNA: TGTGCCAGCAGGGGCCAGGGTACCGGGGAGCTGTTTTTT; CDR3 protein: CASRGQGTGELFF
V gene: TRBV5-4; D gene: .; CDR3 length: 14; J gene: TRBJ1-5; clone size: .; CDR3 DNA: TGTGCCAGCAGCTTGGGCCCTTTTCGGGGGCCCCAGCATTTT; CDR3 protein: CASSLGPFRGPQHF
V gene: TRBV11-3; D gene: .; CDR3 length: 14; J gene: TRBJ1-1; clone size: few; CDR3 DNA: TGTGCCAGCAGCGACACAGGGTGGGGCACTGAAGCTTTCTTT; CDR3 protein: CASSDTGWGTEAFF
V gene: TRBV7-9; D gene: .; CDR3 length: 13; J gene: TRBJ2-1; clone size: .; CDR3 DNA: TGTGCCAGCAGCCCCGGTTCCTACAATGAGCAGTTCTTC; CDR3 protein: CASSPGSYNEQFF
V gene: TRBV9; D gene: TRBD1; CDR3 length: 15; J gene: TRBJ2-7; clone size: once; CDR3 DNA: TGTGCCAGCAGCGTATCCCCGGGACAGAACTACGAGCAGTACTTC; CDR3 protein: CASSVSPGQNYEQYF
V gene: TRBV7-9; D gene: TRBD1; CDR3 length: 13; J gene: TRBJ1-2; clone size: once; CDR3 DNA: TGTGCCAGCAGCGCACAGGGGGCACATGGCTACACCTTC; CDR3 protein: CASSAQGAHGYTF
V gene: TRBV27; D gene: .; CDR3 length: 13; J gene: TRBJ1-5; clone size: .; CDR3 DNA: TGTGCCAGCGGACAGCCAAGCAATCAGCCCCAGCATTTT; CDR3 protein: CASGQPSNQPQHF
V gene: TRBV27; D gene: TRBD1; CDR3 length: 13; J gene: TRBJ1-2; clone size: .; CDR3 DNA: TGTGCCAGCAGTTCGACAGGGCACTATGGCTACACCTTC; CDR3 protein: CASSSTGHYGYTF
V gene: TRBV19; D gene: .; CDR3 length: 15; J gene: TRBJ1-5; clone size: .; CDR3 DNA: TGTGCCAGTAGTCTGAATTCAGGGCTGAATCAGCCCCAGCATTTT; CDR3 protein: CASSLNSGLNQPQHF
V gene: TRBV6-5; D gene: TRBD1; CDR3 length: 14; J gene: TRBJ2-3; clone size: .; CDR3 DNA: TGTGCCAGCAGTTACAAGGGGGCCGGAGATACGCAGTATTTT; CDR3 protein: CASSYKGAGDTQYF
V gene: TRBV7-9; D gene: TRBD1; CDR3 length: 14; J gene: TRBJ2-7; clone size: .; CDR3 DNA: TGTGCCAGCAGTGGGACAGCAAGCTCCTACGAGCAGTACTTC; CDR3 protein: CASSGTASSYEQYF
V gene: TRBV6-1; D gene: TRBD1; CDR3 length: 14; J gene: TRBJ1-4; clone size: .; CDR3 DNA: TGTGCCAGCAGGACAGGGTATCCTAATGAAAAACTGTTTTTT; CDR3 protein: CASRTGYPNEKLFF